This T cell receptor beta chain was identified in a study of blood T cell repertoires in COVID-19. Generated by immunoSEQ multiplex PCR, the TCRdb table keeps only in-frame clones and is missing some. The sample has more than 300,000 clones, 70% to 90% seen once. Trimming at V came to 0 bases and at J to 2 bases, leaving 4 bases not matched to a gene. Germline V gene sequence: CDR1 SGDLS, CDR2 YYNGEE. This CDR3 region has 15 residues. Participants, 18 to 89 years old, spanned around 25 US areas. The origin of this receptor is a woman in her 30s who had recovered from COVID-19. Source material: PBMCs or T cells enriched from blood (not recorded which). The V call is TRBV9, the J call TRBJ2-5, with 7 bases aligning to TRBD2. As DNA, the CDR3 is TGTGCCAGCAGCGTAGGGACTAGTGATCAAGAGACCCAGTACTTC. Translation gives CASSVGTSDQETQYF.